The 29 T cell receptor beta chains presented below share a single source sample, sequenced in a study of T cell responses to AZD1222 COVID-19 vaccine. TCRdb keeps only in-frame clones here, not all; method: immunoSEQ multiplex PCR. The data show about 130,000 clones, approximately 88% seen once. Here the sequenced sample was peripheral blood, taken on day 0 of AZD1222 vaccination. The receptors derive from an adult in good health.

The V gene is TRBV7-2, the J gene TRBJ2-2; 8 nucleotides match TRBD1. Trimming took 5 bases from V and 4 from J; bases not matched to a gene: 6. The CDR3 is 15 residues long. CDR1 is SGHTA, CDR2 FQGNSA, per germline. As DNA, the CDR3 is TGTGCCAGCAGCCGTGGACAGGGTTTCACCGGGGAGCTGTTTTTT. It specifies CASSRGQGFTGELFF.

The rearrangement uses TRBV7-6 and TRBJ2-5; D ambiguous. Deletions cut 5 bases from V and 5 bases from J, with 9 bases between. Germline lookup yields CDR1 SGHVS and CDR2 FNYEAQ. The CDR3 covers 12 residues. CDR3 in amino acids: CASSHRSETQYF. In nucleotides, the CDR3 is TGTGCCAGCAGCCATCGGTCGGAGACCCAGTACTTC.

J is TRBJ2-3 and V is TRBV4-3; 12 nucleotides agree with TRBD2. This CDR3 is 18 amino acids long. Germline CDR1 is LGHNA and CDR2 is YSLEER. With 4 bases clipped from V and 3 bases from J, the junction kept 11 bases outside the gene matches. The CDR3 DNA sequence: TGCGCCAGCAGCCCCCACGGGTCTAGCGGGGGGGCGACAGATACGCAGTATTTT. Its protein is CASSPHGSSGGATDTQYF.

The genes are TRBV6-5 and TRBJ1-6; D is ambiguous. This CDR3 region has 15 residues. Trimming cost V 3 bases and J 5 bases, with 11 bases left between them. Germline-derived CDR1 and CDR2 are MNHEY and SVGAGI. DNA for the CDR3: TGTGCCAGCAGTTATTCGGGCCTCGATAATTCACCCCTCCACTTT. Its translation: CASSYSGLDNSPLHF.

The chain is built from TRBV5-1 and TRBJ1-1; D gene uncertain. The CDR3 is 14 residues long. Trimming took 0 bases from V and 5 from J, leaving 11 bases between them. The germline V gene has CDR1 SGHRS and CDR2 YFSETQ. In DNA, the CDR3 is TGCGCCAGCAGCTTGGCCAACGGTGATACTGAAGCTTTCTTT. Protein: CASSLANGDTEAFF. Using reference TRBV5-1 and TRBJ1-1 for the parts outside the CDR3, the full variable domain is KAGVTQTPRYLIKTRGQQVTLSCSPISGHRSVSWYQQTPGQGLQFLFEYFSETQRNKGNFPGRFSGRQFSNSRSEMNVSTLELGDSALYLCASSLANGDTEAFFGQGTRLTVV.

In its sample, this clone was seen a few times. CDR3 loop: CASGWGAYNEQFF. DNA for the CDR3: TGTGCCAGCGGGTGGGGGGCCTACAATGAGCAGTTCTTC. The chain recombines TRBV6-4 with TRBJ2-1, with D perhaps TRBD2 (6 bases). This CDR3 comprises 13 residues. The germline V gene has CDR1 MRHNA and CDR2 SNTAGT. Trimming stripped 8 bases from V and 2 bases from J, with 10 bases between.

The CDR3, as DNA: TGTGCCAGCAGCACCAGAACAGGGCATGGCTACACCTTC. Its protein product is CASSTRTGHGYTF. The chain recombines TRBV13 with TRBJ1-2; a possible D gene is TRBD1 (6 bases). V was trimmed by 5 bases and J by 6 bases, leaving 13 bases between them. The CDR3 is 13 amino acids. The germline CDR1 and CDR2 sequences are PRHDT and FYEKMQ (reference sequence).

V and J are TRBV19 and TRBJ2-7; 7 bases match TRBD1. Germline assignment: CDR1 LNHDA and CDR2 SQIVND (reference sequence). The J segment lost 1 base and the V segment lost 5 bases, leaving 11 bases of the junction unmatched. The CDR3 is 16 amino acids. The CDR3 region has the DNA TGTGCCAGTAGTTGGGACAGCTCTGACGCTTCCTACGAGCAGTACTTC. Amino acids: CASSWDSSDASYEQYF.

This clone was seen a few times. This chain connects TRBV2 to TRBJ2-7; 9 bases match TRBD1. Germline V gene lookup returns CDR1 SNHLY and CDR2 FYNNEI. J lost 5 bases, V lost 6 bases, and 8 bases had no gene match. CDR3 size: 14 residues. CDR3 in amino acids: CASRGVDRGNEQYF. CDR3 nucleotides: TGTGCCAGCAGAGGGGTGGACAGGGGAAACGAGCAGTACTTC. The variable domain in full, completed from reference TRBV2 and TRBJ2-7, reads EPEVTQTPSHQVTQMGQEVILRCVPISNHLYFYWYRQILGQKVEFLVSFYNNEISEKSEIFDDQFSVERPDGSNFTLKIRSTKLEDSAMYFCASRGVDRGNEQYFGPGTRLTVT.

V is TRBV11-2 and J is TRBJ1-6, with 7 bases aligning to TRBD1. Germline CDR1 reads SGHAT; CDR2 reads FQNNGV. With 7 bases clipped from V and 10 bases from J, the junction kept 13 bases outside the gene matches. CDR3 length: 15 residues. CDR3: CASIPGGQFGSPLHF. The CDR3 DNA follows: TGTGCCAGCATCCCAGGGGGGCAGTTTGGGTCACCCCTCCACTTT.

The V call is TRBV6-5, the J call TRBJ2-2, with no clear D. Trimming pared 7 bases from V and 2 bases from J, leaving 8 bases between. In germline, CDR1 is MNHEY, CDR2 SVGAGI. The CDR3 extends over 13 amino acids. CDR3 sequence reads: CASTGPNTGELFF. Written as DNA, the CDR3 is TGTGCCAGCACCGGACCCAACACCGGGGAGCTGTTTTTT.

J is TRBJ2-7 and V is TRBV14; D gene ambiguous. CDR3 length: 11 amino acids. Germline loops: CDR1 SGHDN, CDR2 FVKESK. Trimming removed 3 bases at V and 7 bases at J, with 7 bases between. The CDR3 DNA reads TGTGCCAGCAGCCAGGGTAGTGAGCAGTACTTC. The encoded protein is CASSQGSEQYF.

The chain joins TRBV27 to TRBJ1-3; unclear D gene. V lost 1 base and J 4 bases, leaving 11 bases between the germline ends. Germline V gives CDR1 MNHEY, CDR2 SMNVEV (reference sequence). There are 15 residues in the CDR3. The CDR3 protein is CASSLYGGGGNTIYF. The DNA for the CDR3 is TGTGCCAGCAGTTTATACGGCGGCGGGGGAAACACCATATATTTT.

This clone has only one observation. This chain joins TRBV5-1 and TRBJ2-2; 10 bases are shared with TRBD2. The CDR3 is 16 residues long. Germline CDR1 is SGHRS and CDR2 is YFSETQ. The junction had 4 bases not matched to a gene; V was cut back by 1 base and J by 4 bases. The CDR3 loop is CASSLLAGDRTGELFF. Here the CDR3 DNA reads TGCGCCAGCAGCTTGCTAGCGGGGGACCGCACCGGGGAGCTGTTTTTT.

The V and J genes are TRBV14 and TRBJ2-1, with 9 bases fitting TRBD1. V dropped 6 bases and J dropped 6; count of bases not matched to a gene: 3. CDR1 and CDR2 (germline): SGHDN, FVKESK. The CDR3 spans 13 residues. CDR3 sequence: CASRGQGSNEQFF. In DNA, the CDR3 is TGTGCCAGCAGGGGACAGGGAAGCAATGAGCAGTTCTTC.

CDR3 loop: CASSSLGRANTEAFF. The DNA of the CDR3 is TGCGCCAGCAGCTCCTTGGGCAGGGCCAACACTGAAGCTTTCTTT. The rearrangement uses TRBV4-3 and TRBJ1-1; the D gene is possibly TRBD1 (5 bases). The CDR3 has 15 residues. Germline assignment: CDR1 LGHNA and CDR2 YSLEER. With 5 bases removed from V and 2 bases from J, the gap between germline ends came to 15 bases.

The V gene is TRBV6-6, the J gene TRBJ1-1, with 11 bases lining up with TRBD1. J was trimmed by 5 bases and V by 5 bases; bases with no gene match: 10. Germline V gene data show CDR1 as MNHNY and CDR2 as SVGAGI (reference sequence). The length of the CDR3 is 16 residues. The CDR3 sequence is CASSPQDRGLWTEAFF. In DNA, the CDR3 is TGTGCCAGCAGTCCCCAGGACAGGGGGCTATGGACTGAAGCTTTCTTT.

This clone was counted once. As DNA, the CDR3 is TGTGCCAGCAGCTTTTTCCTTGGGACAGGGAGCGATGGCTACACCTTC. It is translated as CASSFFLGTGSDGYTF. The chain has TRBV7-2 and TRBJ1-2, with 9 bases identical to TRBD1. This CDR3 contains 16 residues. V trimming: 3 bases; J trimming: 6 bases; junction bases outside the gene matches: 11. Germline loops: CDR1 SGHTA, CDR2 FQGNSA. Variable domain in full (rest from reference TRBV7-2 and TRBJ1-2): GAGVSQSPSNKVTEKGKDVELRCDPISGHTALYWYRQSLGQGLEFLIYFQGNSAPDKSGLPSDRFSAERTGGSVSTLTIQRTQQEDSAVYLCASSFFLGTGSDGYTFGSGTRLTVV.

The gene calls are TRBV7-9 and TRBJ1-5; D unclear. The CDR3 runs to 12 residues. V dropped 5 bases and J dropped 6 bases, with 8 bases sitting between them. Germline V gives CDR1 SEHNR, CDR2 FQNEAQ (reference sequence). CDR3 bases: TGTGCCAGCAGCGAAGGGTTTCAGCCCCAGCATTTT. Residues: CASSEGFQPQHF.

V is TRBV7-2 and J is TRBJ1-2, with D unclear. The CDR3 sequence is 15 residues long. V lost 2 bases and J lost 5, with 15 bases in between. Germline CDR1 reads SGHTA; CDR2 reads FQGNSA. The CDR3 here is CASSLNFRQWYGYTF. In DNA form, the CDR3 reads TGTGCCAGCAGCTTAAATTTTAGGCAGTGGTATGGCTACACCTTC.

The genes are TRBV9 and TRBJ2-4; TRBD1 is a possible D gene (5 bases). The CDR3 runs 14 residues. Germline V gene lookup returns CDR1 SGDLS and CDR2 YYNGEE. V was trimmed by 4 bases and J by 5 bases, leaving 13 bases between them. DNA for the CDR3: TGTGCCAGCAGCCCCGAGTCGACAGAAAACATTCAGTACTTC. Its translation: CASSPESTENIQYF.

This clone came up once. The chain couples TRBV6-5 to TRBJ1-2; no clear D. Germline V gene data show CDR1 as MNHEY and CDR2 as SVGAGI. Trimming took off 0 bases at V and 4 bases at J, with 9 bases between the two ends. This CDR3 contains 14 residues. This CDR3 reads CASSYSSDRYGYTF. In DNA, the CDR3 is TGTGCCAGCAGTTACTCGTCAGATCGCTATGGCTACACCTTC.

The rearrangement links TRBV7-2 to TRBJ2-1; 9 bases match TRBD1. Trimming at V came to 6 bases and at J to 8 bases, leaving 11 bases not matched to a gene. This CDR3 is built from 15 residues. The germline V gene has CDR1 SGHTA and CDR2 FQGNSA. CDR3 DNA: TGTGCCAGCAGTCTAAGGGACAGGGTGAGGGATGAGCAGTTCTTC. This gives the protein CASSLRDRVRDEQFF.

The chain employs TRBV9 and TRBJ1-3; D is perhaps TRBD1 (6 bases). CDR3 size: 17 residues. Trimming pared 3 bases from V and 0 bases from J, leaving 16 bases between. The germline V gene encodes CDR1 SGDLS and CDR2 YYNGEE. The CDR3 DNA is TGTGCCAGCAGCGAGGGAGGGGGGTCGTTCTCTGGAAACACCATATATTTT. The encoded protein is CASSEGGGSFSGNTIYF.

This clone was detected once. The V call is TRBV6-2 or TRBV6-3, the J call TRBJ1-5; the D gene is possibly TRBD1 (5 bases). The CDR3 loop spans 15 amino acids. V lost 5 bases and J 3 bases, leaving 14 bases between the germline ends. Germline CDR1 reads MNHEY; CDR2 reads SVGEGT. The CDR3 nucleotides read TGTGCCAGCAGTAAGGATGTAGGGGTCAATCAGCCCCAGCATTTT. Amino acid sequence: CASSKDVGVNQPQHF.

This clone was recorded only once. V gene TRBV2 combines with J gene TRBJ1-2, with a weak D call TRBD1 (6 bases). V gave up 6 bases and J gave up 7 bases, with 6 bases separating them. The germline CDR1 and CDR2 sequences are SNHLY and FYNNEI. The CDR3 has 10 residues. The CDR3 loop is CASRGAGYTF. The CDR3 nucleotides are TGTGCCAGCAGGGGGGCTGGCTACACCTTC.

This clone was detected only a few times. The chain recombines TRBV27 with TRBJ2-1; no definite D call. The length of the CDR3 is 13 residues. CDR1 and CDR2 (germline): MNHEY, SMNVEV (reference sequence). V was cut by 6 bases and J by 7 bases, with 13 bases left in between. The CDR3 reads CASRDHSRNEQFF. The DNA for the CDR3 is TGTGCCAGCAGGGATCACTCGCGTAATGAGCAGTTCTTC.

Only a few counts were recorded for this clone. This rearrangement joins TRBV19 to TRBJ1-5, with D hard to call. Trimming shortened V by 3 bases and J by 5 bases, and 8 bases separated the two germline ends. Germline V gene lookup returns CDR1 LNHDA and CDR2 SQIVND (reference sequence). CDR3 length: 13 amino acids. CDR3 bases: TGTGCCAGTAGTATCGACGCAGATCAGCCCCAGCATTTT. Amino acid sequence: CASSIDADQPQHF.

J is TRBJ2-7 and V is TRBV5-4; TRBD2 aligns across 8 bases. Germline CDR1 SGHNT, CDR2 YYREEE (reference sequence). With 6 bases clipped from V and 3 bases from J, the junction kept 8 bases outside the gene matches. CDR3 length equals 14 residues. The CDR3 reads CASTREGSYYEQYF. Here the CDR3 DNA reads TGTGCCAGCACCCGGGAGGGGTCCTACTACGAGCAGTACTTC.